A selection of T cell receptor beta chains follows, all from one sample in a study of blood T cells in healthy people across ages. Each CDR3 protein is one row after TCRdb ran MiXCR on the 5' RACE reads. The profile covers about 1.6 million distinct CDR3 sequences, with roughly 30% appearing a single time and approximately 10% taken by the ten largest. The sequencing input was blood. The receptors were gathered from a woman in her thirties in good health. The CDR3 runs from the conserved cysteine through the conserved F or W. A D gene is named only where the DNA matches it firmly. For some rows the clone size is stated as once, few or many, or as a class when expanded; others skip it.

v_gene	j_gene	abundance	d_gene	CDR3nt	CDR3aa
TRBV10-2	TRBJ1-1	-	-	TGCGCCAGCAGTGAGTCGTCCGGGAACACTGAAGCTTTCTTT	CASSESSGNTEAFF
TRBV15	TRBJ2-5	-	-	TGTGCCACCAGCAGGTTTAGGGGGTTCCAAGAGACCCAGTACTTC	CATSRFRGFQETQYF
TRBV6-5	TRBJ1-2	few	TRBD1	TGTGCCAGCAGTTACCTCCAGGGGGCAACTCAGGATGGCTACACCTTC	CASSYLQGATQDGYTF
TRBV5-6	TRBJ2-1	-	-	TGTGCCAGCAGCTTTCGGACATACTACAATGAGCAGTTCTTC	CASSFRTYYNEQFF
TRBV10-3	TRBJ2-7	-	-	TGTGCCACCCTCGGGAAAGAGCAGTACTTC	CATLGKEQYF
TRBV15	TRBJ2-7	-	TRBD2	TGTGCCACCAGCAGGGGCAAGCGGGAGGGCCTTGAGCAGTACTTC	CATSRGKREGLEQYF
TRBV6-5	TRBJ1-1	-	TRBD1	TGTGCCAGCAGCGAGACAGGGAAGGGGTACACTGAAGCTTTCTTT	CASSETGKGYTEAFF
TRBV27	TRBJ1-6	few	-	TGTGCCAGCAGCCTCATCGGCAGGGGCATTTCACCCCTCCACTTT	CASSLIGRGISPLHF
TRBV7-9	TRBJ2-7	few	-	TGTGCCAGCAGTCACCGGGATAGGGAGCAGTACTTC	CASSHRDREQYF
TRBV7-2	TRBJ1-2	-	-	TGTGCCAGCAGCCCCCCTGGGAGCGCATCTAACTATGGCTACACCTTC	CASSPPGSASNYGYTF
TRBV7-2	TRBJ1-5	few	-	TGTGCCAGCAGGGGGGGAAGCAATCAGCCCCAGCATTTT	CASRGGSNQPQHF
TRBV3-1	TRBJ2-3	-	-	TGTGCCAGCAGCCCCCTATTGGTAGGGGGGTCGACAGATACGCAGTATTTT	CASSPLLVGGSTDTQYF
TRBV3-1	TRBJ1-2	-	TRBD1	TGTGCCAGCAGCCAATGGGACAGGAGTAACTATGGCTACACCTTC	CASSQWDRSNYGYTF
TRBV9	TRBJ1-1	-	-	TGTGCCAGCAGCGTAGTTCCAGGGGCTGAAGCTTTCTTT	CASSVVPGAEAFF
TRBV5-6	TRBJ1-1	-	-	TGTGTCAGCAGCTTGGCGGGGAGTGACACTGAAGCTTTCTTT	CVSSLAGSDTEAFF
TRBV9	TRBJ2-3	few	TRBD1	TGTGCCAGCAGCGTAGACATCACAGGGGCAGATACGCAGTATTTT	CASSVDITGADTQYF
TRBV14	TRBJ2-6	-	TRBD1	TGTGCCAGCAGCCAAGATAAGGGGACAGGGGCCCCCTCTGGGGCCAACGTCCTGACTTTC	CASSQDKGTGAPSGANVLTF
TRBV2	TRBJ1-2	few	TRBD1	TGTGCCAGCACCCTGGACAGGGGGTATTATGGCTACACCTTC	CASTLDRGYYGYTF
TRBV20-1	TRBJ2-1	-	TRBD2	TGCAGTGCTAGACCTCACGGACTAGCGGGGGGAAATGAGCAGTTCTTC	CSARPHGLAGGNEQFF
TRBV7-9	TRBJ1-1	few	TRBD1	TGTGCCAGCAGCAGAGGACAGGGAGACTTGACAGCTGAAGCTTTCTTT	CASSRGQGDLTAEAFF
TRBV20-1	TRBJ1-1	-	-	TGCAGTGCTAGAGATGCCGGGCGGCCGGGGACTGAAGCTTTCTTT	CSARDAGRPGTEAFF
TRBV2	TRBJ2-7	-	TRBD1	TGTGCCAGCAGTAGGGACAGGGGAGGAGGCGAGCAGTACTTC	CASSRDRGGGEQYF
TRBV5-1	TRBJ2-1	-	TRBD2	TGCGCCAGCAGCTTGGGGGCCGGGAGGGCCGGGAATGAGCAGTTCTTC	CASSLGAGRAGNEQFF
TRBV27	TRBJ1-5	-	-	TGTGCCAGCAGTTTATCGGGGGGGCCGTGGCCCCAGCATTTT	CASSLSGGPWPQHF
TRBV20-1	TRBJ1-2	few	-	TGCAGTGCGGCCCAAGGGGGGATAAATGGCTACACCTTC	CSAAQGGINGYTF
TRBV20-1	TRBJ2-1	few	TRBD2	TGCAGTGCCCTCCGGGGGGGAGCACATGAGCAGTTCTTC	CSALRGGAHEQFF
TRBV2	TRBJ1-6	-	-	TGTGCCAGCAGTGGAGGGAGCTCCTATAATTCACCCCTCCACTTT	CASSGGSSYNSPLHF
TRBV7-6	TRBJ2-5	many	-	TGTGCCAGCAGCGCCCGGGGCCTACAAGAGACCCAGTACTTC	CASSARGLQETQYF
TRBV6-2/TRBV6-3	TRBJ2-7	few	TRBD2	TGTGCCAGCAGTTACAATGGACTAGCGGGGTCCTACTCCTACGAGCAGTACTTC	CASSYNGLAGSYSYEQYF
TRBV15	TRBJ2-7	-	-	TGTGCCACCAGCAGAGGGAGGGAGTCCGAGCAGTACTTC	CATSRGRESEQYF
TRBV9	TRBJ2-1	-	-	TGTGCCAGCAGCGTTATCTCAAACAATGAGCAGTTCTTC	CASSVISNNEQFF
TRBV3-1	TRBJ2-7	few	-	TGTGCCAGCAGCCAGTTTGTAAGCAGCCCGGGCGAGCAGTACTTC	CASSQFVSSPGEQYF
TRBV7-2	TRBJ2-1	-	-	TGTGCCAGCAGCTTAGCGCAGTCAAGGCGTAGTGAGCAGTTCTTC	CASSLAQSRRSEQFF
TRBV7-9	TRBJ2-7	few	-	TGTGCCAGCAGCTTAGATACCCGGGCCACTACACGGGAGCAGTACTTC	CASSLDTRATTREQYF
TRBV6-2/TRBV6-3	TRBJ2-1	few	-	TGTGCCAGCACCAACTACCGGACGCCACGCCACAATGAGCAGTTCTTC	CASTNYRTPRHNEQFF
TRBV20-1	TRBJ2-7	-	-	TGCAGTGCTAGGTCGGGGGTCCGCTATGAGCAGTACTTC	CSARSGVRYEQYF
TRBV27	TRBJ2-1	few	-	TGTGCCGGCCTCCGGCTCTTCGGGGGAAATGAGCAGTTCTTC	CAGLRLFGGNEQFF
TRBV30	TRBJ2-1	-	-	TGTGCCGGAGAGGACCACTCCCTAAACTACAATGAGCAGTTCTTC	CAGEDHSLNYNEQFF
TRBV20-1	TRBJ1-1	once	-	TGCAGTGCTACGTTGGGAAGTGAAGCTTTCTTT	CSATLGSEAFF
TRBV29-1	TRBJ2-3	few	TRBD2	TGCAGCGTTTTGGGGACTAGCGGGCTCAGCACAGATACGCAGTATTTT	CSVLGTSGLSTDTQYF
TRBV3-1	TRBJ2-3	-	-	TGTGCCAGCAGCCAAGGACTTAAGGTGGATACGCAGTATTTT	CASSQGLKVDTQYF
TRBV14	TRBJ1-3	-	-	TGTGCCAGCAGCCAACGCGGGGGGGCCTCTGGAAACACCATATATTTT	CASSQRGGASGNTIYF
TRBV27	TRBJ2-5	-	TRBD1	TGTGCCAGCATAGGACAGGGTGAGACCCCGTACTTC	CASIGQGETPYF
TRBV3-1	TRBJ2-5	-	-	TGTGCCAGCAGCCAAGGAGGTGGGACCCAGTACTTC	CASSQGGGTQYF
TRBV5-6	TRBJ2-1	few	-	TGTGCCAGCAGCCCCGGAGGGCGAAGTGAGCAGTTCTTC	CASSPGGRSEQFF
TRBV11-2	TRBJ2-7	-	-	TGTGCCAGCAGCTTATCAGGGGGGCTGGGGTACGAGCAGTACTTC	CASSLSGGLGYEQYF
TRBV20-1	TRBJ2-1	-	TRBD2	TGCAGTGCTAGTCCGGGAGGCACCTACAATGAGCAGTTCTTC	CSASPGGTYNEQFF
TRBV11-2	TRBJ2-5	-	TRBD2	TGTGCCAGCAGCTTAGCGGCTAGCGGGGGTAAACAAGAGACCCAGTACTTC	CASSLAASGGKQETQYF
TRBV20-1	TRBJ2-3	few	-	TGCAGTGCTAGAGCGGCCCTAGTCGACCCAGATACGCAGTATTTT	CSARAALVDPDTQYF
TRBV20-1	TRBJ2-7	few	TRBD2	TGCAGTGCTAGAGATGAGAGTAGCGGGATCTACGAGCAGTACTTC	CSARDESSGIYEQYF
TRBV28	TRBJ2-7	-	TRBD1	TGTGCCAGCAGTTCCGTGACAGGGGTTGACTACGAGCAGTACTTC	CASSSVTGVDYEQYF
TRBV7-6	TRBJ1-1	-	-	TGTGCCAGCAGCTTGGAGGGGGTGAACATTGAAGCTTTCTTT	CASSLEGVNIEAFF
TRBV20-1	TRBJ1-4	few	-	TGCAGTGCTAGAGATCGTAGGCACCTGGATGAAAAACTGTTTTTT	CSARDRRHLDEKLFF
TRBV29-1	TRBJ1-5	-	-	TGCAGCGTCGCTGTCGGGTACAATCAGCCCCAGCATTTT	CSVAVGYNQPQHF
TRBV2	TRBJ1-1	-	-	TGTGCCAGCTTGGTAGGGACTGAAGCTTTCTTT	CASLVGTEAFF
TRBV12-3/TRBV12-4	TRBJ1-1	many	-	TGTGCCAGCAGTTTAAGACAGAACACTGAAGCTTTCTTT	CASSLRQNTEAFF
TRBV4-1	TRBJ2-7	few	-	TGCGCCAGCAGCCGAGGTGGCTGGAGTTCCTACGAGCAGTACTTC	CASSRGGWSSYEQYF